This paragraph reports one T cell receptor beta chain. Its antigen is undetermined. TCRdb reprocessed the reads with MiXCR, giving one entry per CDR3 protein. The sample shows around 130,000 distinct CDR3 sequences, about 24% of them seen only once. This record comes from a study of T cell repertoires in cytomegalovirus infection. The wider study: Evidence of both CMV infection and a matching HLA type came from public TCR beta signatures. Overall study results and limits: Public TCR beta family frequency separated CMV-and-HLA carriers, including in an independent cohort. It was HLA-C-restricted CMV-specific TCR beta clonotypes that dominated the response ex vivo.

Trimming shortened V by 6 bases and J by 3 bases, and 12 bases separated the two germline ends. The CDR3 runs to 14 residues. CDR1 is SNHLY, CDR2 FYNNEI, per germline. The TCR comes from a human donor in good health (CMV status not recorded). Some clones in this sample may be carry-over from other donors' samples. The source material was PBMCs, sequenced either directly or after in vitro stimulation (not recorded which). The rearrangement joins TRBV2 to TRBJ1-5; no clear D. The CDR3 protein is CASRLDGDNQPQHF. CDR3 nucleotides: TGTGCCAGCAGGTTGGACGGAGACAATCAGCCCCAGCATTTT.